This T cell receptor (beta chain) appears in the sequencing data of a study of PD-1 blockade in classical Hodgkin lymphoma (dated by TCRdb to 2018 to 2021). Notes on the research overall: A peripheral blood immune signature of response to PD-1 blockade in classical Hodgkin lymphoma was defined using TCR beta sequencing and CyTOF.

Reading the label with the study, this specimen's time point is: newly diagnosed, previously untreated cHL patient sample. CD4+ T cells were purified from thawed PBMCs by magnetic negative selection with a Miltenyi CD4+ T cell isolation kit. PBMCs from patients with newly diagnosed, previously untreated classical Hodgkin lymphoma were sequenced as a comparison group for the relapsed/refractory trial patients. Peripheral blood was collected in 8 mL Vacutainer Cell Preparation Tubes, from which PBMCs were isolated by centrifugation and then cryopreserved. Purified CD4+ and CD8+ fractions were prepared only for cases with an additional available PBMC sample. Magnetically labelled cells were removed on LS columns in a quadroMACS separator, and the flow-through was collected as the purified fraction. The Qiagen DNeasy kit was used to extract genomic DNA both from unsorted PBMCs and from the negatively selected CD4+ and CD8+ fractions. Using primers that anneal to V and J segments, immunoSEQ multiplex PCR amplified the TCR beta CDR3 regions. A synthetic immune receptor repertoire was used to minimize amplification bias, and remaining bias was computationally removed after sequencing. Concerning the study's data processing: Custom Python scripts were used to quantify repertoire diversity as the Shannon entropy index. Unsorted, CD4+ and CD8+ repertoires were examined separately, except in combined analyses, for which CD4+ and CD8+ sequences were merged in silico. The table comes from immuneACCESS by way of TCRdb, which keeps in-frame sequences with V and J called. Part of the clones is missing from these tables; in studies checked, under half for an unresolved V gene and the rest for unknown reasons. V and J calls and clone size are given by that table; D and trimming were obtained from the DNA. This sample is represented by about 20,000 clones; around four fifths of them were singletons. The leading ten clones occupy more than 0.9% of the sample.

Note on this clone: There is no known antigen for this receptor. Base qualities were left out, and no much larger clone turns up one base away.

Trimming takes 10 bases from V and 4 bases from J, and the germline ends sit 16 bases apart. Its CDR3 holds 13 amino acids, cysteine through phenylalanine. Here the CDR3 DNA is all that survives: 39 bases in frame from base 1. Reading the germline V gene gives CDR1 MNHNS and CDR2 SASEGT. The paper as a whole reports these results and caveats: The study was restricted to a single clinical trial cohort, and the causes of repertoire differences, possibly disease activity or prior therapy, were left undefined. Baseline TCR diversity was reported as lower in newly diagnosed patients than in healthy donors, and lower still in relapsed/refractory patients.

The receptor's source is a human donor with classical Hodgkin lymphoma. The sample consisted of CD4+ T cells from blood. The chain is assembled from TRBV6-1 and TRBJ1-1; a tentative D match to TRBD1 spans 5 bases. Read as DNA, the sequence is TGTGCCATCGAGGGGAGGGGCCCCACTGAAGCTTTCTTT. This sequence encodes CAIEGRGPTEAFF.